The entry below describes one T cell receptor beta chain. Its antigen is undetermined. The data stem from a study of vaccination effects on CD4 cells after COVID-19. Germline CDR1 is SEHNR and CDR2 is FQNEAQ (reference sequence). Trimming removed 5 bases from V and 7 bases from J; junction bases left unmatched: 11. The length of the CDR3 is 15 residues. Peptide-pool stimulation followed by sequencing identified expanded antigen-specific CD4+ clonotypes in the ViraFEST assay. CD4+ T cell isolation took place after more than eight days of culture. Participants completed two doses of the BNT162b2 or mRNA-1273 vaccine. Vaccine recipients, nucleocapsid antibody negative, had no prior SARS-CoV-2 infection. The culture medium for over 1.5 million PBMC per well included about 9 IU/ml IL-2 and 8.5 to 10 ug/ml peptides. Broader study findings: Marked clonal contraction was seen in infection- and vaccine-induced clones late after vaccination.

Sequencing was performed with immunoSEQ multiplex PCR; in TCRdb, only in-frame clones are kept and a portion is missing. The table lists under 50,000 clones, just under 85% of them singletons. The receptor was isolated from a human donor who received a COVID-19 vaccine. Some clones in this sample may be carry-over from other donors' samples. V is TRBV7-9 and J is TRBJ2-3; TRBD2 matches at 8 bases. The sequences come from CD4+ T cells from PBMCs cultured with HCoV-NL63 spike peptides, collected after COVID-19 vaccination. CDR3 sequence reads: CASSRPAGDGNTQYF. The CDR3 bases are TGTGCCAGCAGCCGCCCAGCGGGGGATGGGAATACGCAGTATTTT. The variable domain in full, completed from reference TRBV7-9 and TRBJ2-3, reads DTGVSQNPRHKITKRGQNVTFRCDPISEHNRLYWYRQTLGQGPEFLTYFQNEAQLEKSRLLSDRFSAERPKGSFSTLEIQRTEQGDSAMYLCASSRPAGDGNTQYFGPGTRLTVL.